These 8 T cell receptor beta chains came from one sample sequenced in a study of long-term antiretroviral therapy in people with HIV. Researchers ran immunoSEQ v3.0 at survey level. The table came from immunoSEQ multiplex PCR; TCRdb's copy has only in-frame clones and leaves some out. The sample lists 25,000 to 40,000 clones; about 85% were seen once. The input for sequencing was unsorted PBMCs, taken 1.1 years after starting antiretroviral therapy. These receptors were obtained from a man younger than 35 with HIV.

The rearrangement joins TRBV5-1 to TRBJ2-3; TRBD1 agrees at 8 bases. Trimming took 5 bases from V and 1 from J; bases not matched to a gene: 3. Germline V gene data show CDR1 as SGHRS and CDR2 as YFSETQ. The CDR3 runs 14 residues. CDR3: CASSETGGTDTQYF. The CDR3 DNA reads TGCGCCAGCAGTGAGACAGGGGGCACAGATACGCAGTATTTT.

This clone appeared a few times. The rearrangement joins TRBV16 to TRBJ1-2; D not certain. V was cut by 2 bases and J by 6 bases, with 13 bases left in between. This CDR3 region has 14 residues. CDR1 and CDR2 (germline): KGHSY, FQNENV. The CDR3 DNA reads TGTGCCAGCAGCCAAAACAAACGGAACAATGGCTACACCTTC. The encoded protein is CASSQNKRNNGYTF.

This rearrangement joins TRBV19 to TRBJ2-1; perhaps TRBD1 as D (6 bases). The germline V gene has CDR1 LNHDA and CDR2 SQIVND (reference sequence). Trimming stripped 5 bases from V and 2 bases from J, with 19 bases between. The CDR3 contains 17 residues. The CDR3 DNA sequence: TGTGCCAGTAGTTTGGGACCAGGGGAGTCTCCCTACAATGAGCAGTTCTTC. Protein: CASSLGPGESPYNEQFF. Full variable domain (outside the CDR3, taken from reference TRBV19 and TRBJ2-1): DGGITQSPKYLFRKEGQNVTLSCEQNLNHDAMYWYRQDPGQGLRLIYYSQIVNDFQKGDIAEGYSVSREKKESFPLTVTSAQKNPTAFYLCASSLGPGESPYNEQFFGPGTRLTVL.

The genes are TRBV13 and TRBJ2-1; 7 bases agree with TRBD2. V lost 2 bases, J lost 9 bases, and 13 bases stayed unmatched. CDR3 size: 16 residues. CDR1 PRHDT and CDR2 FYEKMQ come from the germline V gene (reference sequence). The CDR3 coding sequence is TGTGCCAGCAGCTTAATTAGTGGGGAGGGAGGCCCTGAGCAGTTCTTC. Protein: CASSLISGEGGPEQFF.

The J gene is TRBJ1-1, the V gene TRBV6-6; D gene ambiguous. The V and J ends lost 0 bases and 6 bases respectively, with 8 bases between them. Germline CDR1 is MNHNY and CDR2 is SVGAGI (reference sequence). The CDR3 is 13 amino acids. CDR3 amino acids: CASSYSIESEAFF. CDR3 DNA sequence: TGTGCCAGCAGTTACTCGATTGAGTCTGAAGCTTTCTTT.

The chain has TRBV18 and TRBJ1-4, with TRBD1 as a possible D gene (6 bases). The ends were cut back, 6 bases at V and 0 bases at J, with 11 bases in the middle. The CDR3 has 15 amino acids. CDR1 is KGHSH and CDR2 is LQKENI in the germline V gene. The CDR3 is CASSTEGATNEKLFF. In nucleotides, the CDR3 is TGTGCCAGCTCCACGGAGGGGGCAACTAATGAAAAACTGTTTTTT.

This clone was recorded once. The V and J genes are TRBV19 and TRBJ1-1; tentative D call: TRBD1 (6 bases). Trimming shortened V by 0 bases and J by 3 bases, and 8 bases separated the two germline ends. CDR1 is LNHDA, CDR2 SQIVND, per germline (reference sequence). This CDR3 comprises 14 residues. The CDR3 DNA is TGTGCCAGTAGTATAGACAGGGGATACACTGAAGCTTTCTTT. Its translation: CASSIDRGYTEAFF.

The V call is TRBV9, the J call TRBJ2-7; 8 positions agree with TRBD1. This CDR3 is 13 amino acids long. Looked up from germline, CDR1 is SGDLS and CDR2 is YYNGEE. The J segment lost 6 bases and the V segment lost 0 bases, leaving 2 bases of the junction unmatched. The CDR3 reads CASSVGTGREQYF. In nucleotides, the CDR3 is TGTGCCAGCAGCGTAGGGACAGGGCGCGAGCAGTACTTC.